Each of the 31 T cell receptor beta chains below was sequenced from the same sample in a study of T cell changes during pregnancy in multiple sclerosis. Produced via immunoSEQ multiplex PCR; TCRdb's table is partial and in-frame only. The sample includes about 68,000 clones, 75% to 95% seen only once; the top ten take around 1.4%. Sequences were derived from peripheral blood, sampled in the third trimester of pregnancy. All receptors derive from a female donor with multiple sclerosis, enrolled in a pregnancy study.

CDR3 sequence: CATSRVSDTQYF. The DNA for the CDR3 is TGTGCCACCAGCAGAGTCTCGGATACGCAGTATTTT. This chain joins TRBV15 and TRBJ2-3, with no clear D. The germline CDR1 and CDR2 sequences are LNHNV and YYDKDF (reference sequence). V shed 1 base and J shed 6 bases, with 5 bases lying between them. CDR3 length equals 12 residues.

The rearrangement uses TRBV6-5 and TRBJ1-5; tentative D call: TRBD1 (6 bases). Germline V gene data show CDR1 as MNHEY and CDR2 as SVGAGI. Trimming removed 2 bases at V and 7 bases at J, with 12 bases between. The CDR3 runs 14 residues. The DNA of the CDR3 is TGTGCCAGCAGTTACCAAGGGGGAGAGCAGCCCCAGCATTTT. It translates to CASSYQGGEQPQHF.

This sequence joins TRBV10-1 and TRBJ1-3; 7 bases fit TRBD1. J was trimmed by 2 bases and V by 7 bases; bases with no gene match: 2. CDR3 length: 13 amino acids. Germline CDR1 and CDR2: WNHNN and SYGVQD (reference sequence). The CDR3 DNA reads TGCGCCAGCACCGGGACAGCTGGAAACACCATATATTTT. Translated: CASTGTAGNTIYF.

This chain connects TRBV11-1 to TRBJ2-7; 7 bases are a match to TRBD1. V shed 5 bases, J shed 5 bases, and the junction held 6 bases outside the gene matches. This CDR3 region has 13 residues. In germline, CDR1 is SGHAT, CDR2 FQDESV (reference sequence). CDR3 loop: CASSPTGDHEQYF. In DNA, the CDR3 is TGTGCCAGCAGCCCAACAGGGGACCACGAGCAGTACTTC.

The chain uses TRBV11-2 and TRBJ1-3; TRBD1 is a possible D gene (6 bases). The CDR3 is 15 residues long. Germline values: CDR1 SGHAT, CDR2 FQNNGV. The V end lost 4 bases, the J end lost 3 bases, and 13 bases lay between the germline ends. The CDR3 coding sequence is TGTGCCAGCAGCTCGTTGACAGGTTTTGGAAACACCATATATTTT. Its translation: CASSSLTGFGNTIYF.

This chain connects TRBV29-1 to TRBJ2-7, with 8 positions matching TRBD1. CDR1 and CDR2 (germline): SQVTM, ANQGSEA. This CDR3 comprises 13 residues. Unmatched junction bases numbered 12, after V lost 7 bases and J lost 7 bases. The CDR3 coding sequence is TGCAGCGCCCAGACAATCAGGGGGCAAGAGCAGTACTTC. Translation: CSAQTIRGQEQYF.

The rearrangement joins TRBV27 to TRBJ2-1; the D is unclear. CDR1 MNHEY and CDR2 SMNVEV come from the germline V gene (reference sequence). Between the trimmed V and J ends, which lost 8 bases and 6 bases, there was a span of 20 bases. CDR3 size: 15 residues. For the CDR3, the DNA is TGTGCCAGCGGAACAGACCCTACTCCTCTCAATGAGCAGTTCTTC. It is translated as CASGTDPTPLNEQFF.

V usage is TRBV9 and J usage is TRBJ1-1; possibly TRBD1 for D (6 bases). The CDR3 is made up of 16 amino acids. Germline CDR1 SGDLS, CDR2 YYNGEE. The V end lost 0 bases, the J end lost 4 bases, and 16 bases lay between the germline ends. Written as DNA, the CDR3 is TGTGCCAGCAGCGTAGCCTACGCGGGGGGCTTCACTGAAGCTTTCTTT. The encoded protein is CASSVAYAGGFTEAFF. The full variable domain, in which reference TRBV9 and TRBJ1-1 provide the parts outside the CDR3, is DSGVTQTPKHLITATGQRVTLRCSPRSGDLSVYWYQQSLDQGLQFLIQYYNGEERAKGNILERFSAQQFPDLHSELNLSSLELGDSALYFCASSVAYAGGFTEAFFGQGTRLTVV.

The chain links TRBV28 to TRBJ1-5; 8 nucleotides agree with TRBD1. The trim removed 6 bases at V and 6 bases at J, leaving 10 bases unmatched. This CDR3 comprises 15 residues. Germline CDR1 MDHEN, CDR2 SYDVKM. Written as DNA, the CDR3 is TGTGCCAGCAGATCTCTCACAGGGGGGGCTCAGCCCCAGCATTTT. Protein sequence: CASRSLTGGAQPQHF.

The gene calls are TRBV13 and TRBJ1-1, with 8 bases lining up with TRBD1. This CDR3 contains 12 residues. V lost 11 bases, J lost 1 base, and 3 bases stayed unmatched. Germline values: CDR1 PRHDT, CDR2 FYEKMQ (reference sequence). CDR3 DNA: TGTGCCTGTGGACAGGGGAACACTGAAGCTTTCTTT. Translated: CACGQGNTEAFF.

CDR3: CASSPDRGNYGYTF. DNA for the CDR3: TGTGCCAGCAGCCCCGACAGGGGTAACTATGGCTACACCTTC. The rearrangement uses TRBV13 and TRBJ1-2; 8 bases match TRBD1. J was trimmed by 1 base and V by 5 bases; bases with no gene match: 3. Germline CDR1 reads PRHDT; CDR2 reads FYEKMQ (reference sequence). The CDR3 is 14 residues long.

For this clone: One end of the junction is discordant with germline, which a read error may explain. The chain has TRBV18 and TRBJ2-7; no reliable D call. Per the germline V gene, CDR1 is KGHSH and CDR2 is LQKENI. This CDR3 region has 14 residues. This CDR3 reads CVSSPEASYYEQYF. The CDR3 DNA sequence: TGTGTCAGCTCACCAGAGGCTTCATACTACGAGCAGTACTTC.

This chain connects TRBV9 to TRBJ2-2, with TRBD1 matching over 7 bases. This CDR3 is 16 amino acids long. After removal of 0 bases from V and 4 bases from J, the junction contained 6 bases not matched to a gene. Germline-derived CDR1 and CDR2 are SGDLS and YYNGEE. As DNA, the CDR3 is TGTGCCAGCAGCGTAGCTGAGGGGGCGCTCACCGGGGAGCTGTTTTTT. Encoded protein: CASSVAEGALTGELFF.

The chain has TRBV7-7 and TRBJ2-2, with 10 nucleotides matching TRBD1. Germline lookup yields CDR1 SSHAT and CDR2 FNYEAQ (reference sequence). The CDR3 has 15 amino acids. V lost 5 bases to trimming and J lost 4 bases; unmatched junction nucleotides: 4. The DNA for the CDR3 is TGTGCCAGCAGCCCGACAGGGGGCGTCACCGGGGAGCTGTTTTTT. Its protein product is CASSPTGGVTGELFF.

V is TRBV11-2 and J is TRBJ1-5; 9 bases are a match to TRBD1. CDR3 size: 14 residues. Unmatched junction bases numbered 6, after V lost 5 bases and J lost 7 bases. Germline V lookup: CDR1 SGHAT, CDR2 FQNNGV. CDR3 residues: CASSTGTGRQPQHF. As DNA, the CDR3 is TGTGCCAGCAGCACAGGGACAGGGCGCCAGCCCCAGCATTTT.

In DNA form, the CDR3 reads TGCGCCAGCCGGGGGACCGGGAACTCTGGGGCCAACGTCCTGACTTTC. Its protein product is CASRGTGNSGANVLTF. This rearrangement joins TRBV10-1 to TRBJ2-6; perhaps TRBD2 as D (6 bases). CDR3 length: 16 amino acids. CDR1 and CDR2 (germline): WNHNN, SYGVQD (reference sequence). Trimming removed 8 bases at V and 0 bases at J, with 14 bases between.

The genes are TRBV13 and TRBJ2-7; D possibly corresponds to TRBD2 (6 bases). CDR1 is PRHDT and CDR2 is FYEKMQ in the germline V gene (reference sequence). This CDR3 has 15 residues. V lost 3 bases to trimming and J lost 0 bases, with 12 bases between them. CDR3 protein: CASSFTAGSSYEQYF. The DNA of the CDR3 is TGTGCCAGCAGCTTTACCGCGGGGAGCTCCTACGAGCAGTACTTC.

Points on this clone: At one end, the junction sequence differs from germline, possibly due to a read error. The chain recombines TRBV18 with TRBJ2-5, with D possibly TRBD2 on 6 matching bases. The CDR3 runs 13 residues. Looked up from germline, CDR1 is KGHSH and CDR2 is LQKENI. CDR3: CASSPPILGDWDF. The CDR3 nucleotides are TGTGCCAGCTCACCACCTATCCTGGGGGACTGGGACTTC. The whole variable domain, remainder taken from reference TRBV18 and TRBJ2-5, is NAGVMQNPRHLVRRRGQEARLRCSPMKGHSHVYWYRQLPEEGLKFMVYLQKENIIDESGMPKERFSAEFPKEGPSILRIQQVVRGDSAAYFCASSPPILGDWDFGPGTRLLVL.

The chain couples TRBV4-3 to TRBJ2-3; D not resolved. The CDR3 has 13 residues. CDR1 and CDR2 (germline): LGHNA, YSLEER. The germline V and J ends were trimmed by 4 bases and 6 bases, with 11 bases remaining between them. In nucleotides, the CDR3 is TGCGCCAGCAGCCGTGGGCCCAAGGATACGCAGTATTTT. Translating it yields CASSRGPKDTQYF.

V usage is TRBV5-8 and J usage is TRBJ2-1; tentatively, D is TRBD1 (5 bases). V was cut by 2 bases and J by 10 bases, with 19 bases left in between. The CDR3 consists of 15 residues. From germline, CDR1 is SGHTS and CDR2 YDEGEE. In DNA, the CDR3 is TGTGCCAGCAGCTTCCGGCAGGGTGGTTGGGTCGAGCAGTTCTTC. This translates into CASSFRQGGWVEQFF.

The chain couples TRBV7-9 to TRBJ2-5, with a possible D match to TRBD1 (6 bases). The CDR3 loop spans 15 amino acids. Germline-derived CDR1 and CDR2 are SEHNR and FQNEAQ (reference sequence). Trimming took 1 base from V and 4 from J, leaving 13 bases between them. In nucleotides, the CDR3 is TGTGCCAGCAGCTTAGTATTCTCAGGGGTAGAGACCCAGTACTTC. Residues: CASSLVFSGVETQYF.

Only one count was recorded for this clone. This chain links TRBV6-4 with TRBJ2-5, with a tentative D call TRBD2 (6 bases). Deletions cut 7 bases from V and 4 bases from J, with 13 bases between. The CDR3 runs to 13 residues. Germline V lookup: CDR1 MRHNA, CDR2 SNTAGT. CDR3 protein: CASIFNGGETQYF. CDR3 DNA: TGTGCCAGCATCTTCAACGGGGGAGAGACCCAGTACTTC.

The CDR3 DNA sequence: TGCGCCAGCAGCCAAGATGCCAGGGGAGCAGATACGCAGTATTTT. This sequence encodes CASSQDARGADTQYF. This chain links TRBV4-3 with TRBJ2-3; TRBD1 is a possible D gene (6 bases). V was clipped by 0 bases and J by 4 bases, with 11 bases between them. The CDR3 covers 15 residues. CDR1 is LGHNA and CDR2 is YSLEER in the germline V gene.

The gene calls are TRBV9 and TRBJ2-1; 12 nucleotides align to TRBD2. The V segment lost 4 bases and the J segment 7 bases; nucleotides outside the gene matches: 12. This CDR3 contains 17 residues. Germline assignment: CDR1 SGDLS and CDR2 YYNGEE. This CDR3 reads CASSLLSLAGGENEQFF. The CDR3 coding sequence is TGTGCCAGCAGCCTCCTGAGCCTAGCGGGGGGGGAAAATGAGCAGTTCTTC. The variable domain in full, completed from reference TRBV9 and TRBJ2-1, reads DSGVTQTPKHLITATGQRVTLRCSPRSGDLSVYWYQQSLDQGLQFLIQYYNGEERAKGNILERFSAQQFPDLHSELNLSSLELGDSALYFCASSLLSLAGGENEQFFGPGTRLTVL.

The chain recombines TRBV2 with TRBJ2-2; D gene ambiguous. Between the trimmed V and J ends, which lost 7 bases and 3 bases, there was a span of 12 bases. CDR1 is SNHLY and CDR2 is FYNNEI in the germline V gene. This CDR3 region has 14 residues. The CDR3 coding sequence is TGTGCCAGCAACATAAACAGTTACACCGGGGAGCTGTTTTTT. This sequence encodes CASNINSYTGELFF. Full variable domain (outside the CDR3, taken from reference TRBV2 and TRBJ2-2): EPEVTQTPSHQVTQMGQEVILRCVPISNHLYFYWYRQILGQKVEFLVSFYNNEISEKSEIFDDQFSVERPDGSNFTLKIRSTKLEDSAMYFCASNINSYTGELFFGEGSRLTVL.

V usage is TRBV5-1 and J usage is TRBJ1-1; TRBD1 matches at 8 bases. Germline assignment: CDR1 SGHRS and CDR2 YFSETQ. With V trimmed by 6 bases and J by 1 base, 11 bases remained unmatched. The length of the CDR3 is 16 residues. CDR3: CASKGIRTGKNTEAFF. CDR3 sequence (DNA): TGCGCCAGCAAAGGAATTAGGACAGGGAAGAACACTGAAGCTTTCTTT.

The chain recombines TRBV7-2 with TRBJ2-1; weak D call: TRBD2 (6 bases). Germline V CDR1 and CDR2: SGHTA, FQGNSA. The CDR3 consists of 11 residues. V lost 5 bases and J lost 10, with 9 bases in between. CDR3 sequence: CASSTGLEQFF. The CDR3, as DNA: TGTGCCAGCAGCACCGGACTAGAGCAGTTCTTC.

The J gene is TRBJ1-3, the V gene TRBV5-8, with D maybe TRBD1 (5 bases). Germline V lookup: CDR1 SGHTS, CDR2 YDEGEE. This CDR3 spans 16 amino acids. Deletions cut 0 bases from V and 0 bases from J, with 10 bases between. The CDR3 DNA is TGTGCCAGCAGCTTGGGGACAAGCAGCTCTGGAAACACCATATATTTT. The encoded protein is CASSLGTSSSGNTIYF.

The chain carries TRBV6-5 and TRBJ1-5; TRBD1 matches at 8 bases. The CDR3 loop spans 15 amino acids. J was trimmed by 7 bases and V by 6 bases; bases with no gene match: 11. Germline lookup yields CDR1 MNHEY and CDR2 SVGAGI. CDR3 in amino acids: CASSPTGGSLQPQHF. For the CDR3, the DNA is TGTGCCAGCAGCCCAACAGGGGGGAGCCTGCAGCCCCAGCATTTT.

The rearrangement uses TRBV19 and TRBJ2-1, with 10 bases matching TRBD2. Trimming at V came to 5 bases and at J to 5 bases, leaving 3 bases not matched to a gene. The CDR3 has 14 residues. Germline lookup yields CDR1 LNHDA and CDR2 SQIVND (reference sequence). CDR3 sequence reads: CASSGTSVNNEQFF. The CDR3 bases are TGTGCCAGTAGTGGGACTAGCGTTAACAATGAGCAGTTCTTC.

The rearrangement uses TRBV6-6 and TRBJ2-1, with 7 bases identical to TRBD2. V lost 6 bases and J lost 3; bases outside the gene matches: 8. CDR1 and CDR2 from the germline V gene are MNHNY and SVGAGI (reference sequence). There are 15 residues in the CDR3. The CDR3 DNA reads TGTGCCAGCAGGTGGCGGGCGGGGGACTACAATGAGCAGTTCTTC. Its protein product is CASRWRAGDYNEQFF.